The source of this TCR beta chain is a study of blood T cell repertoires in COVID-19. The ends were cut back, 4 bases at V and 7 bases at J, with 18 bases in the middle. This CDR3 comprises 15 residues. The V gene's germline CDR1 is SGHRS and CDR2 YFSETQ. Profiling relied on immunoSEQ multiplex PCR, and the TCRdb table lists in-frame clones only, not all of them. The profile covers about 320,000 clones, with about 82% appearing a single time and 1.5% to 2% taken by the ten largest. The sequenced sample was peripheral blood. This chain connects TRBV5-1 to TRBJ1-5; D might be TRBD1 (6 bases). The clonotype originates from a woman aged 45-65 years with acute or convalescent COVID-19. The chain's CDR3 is CASSQAGVSWQPQHF. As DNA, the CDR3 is TGCGCCAGCAGCCAAGCAGGGGTATCGTGGCAGCCCCAGCATTTT.